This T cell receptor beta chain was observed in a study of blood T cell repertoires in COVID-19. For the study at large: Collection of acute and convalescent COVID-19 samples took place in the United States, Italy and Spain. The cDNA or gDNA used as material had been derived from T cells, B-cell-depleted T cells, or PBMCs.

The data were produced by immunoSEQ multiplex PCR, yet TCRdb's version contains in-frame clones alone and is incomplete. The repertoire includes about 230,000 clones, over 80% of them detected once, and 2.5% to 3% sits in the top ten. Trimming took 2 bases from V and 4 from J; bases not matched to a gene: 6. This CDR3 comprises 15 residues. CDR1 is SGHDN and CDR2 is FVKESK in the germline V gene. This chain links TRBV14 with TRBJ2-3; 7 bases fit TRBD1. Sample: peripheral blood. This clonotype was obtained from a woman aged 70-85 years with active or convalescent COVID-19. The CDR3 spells CASSQIGQGADTQYF. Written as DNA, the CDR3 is TGTGCCAGCAGCCAAATTGGCCAGGGGGCAGATACGCAGTATTTT.